This T cell receptor beta chain was sequenced for a study of T cell responses to AZD1222 COVID-19 vaccine. Study outcomes and limitations: Spike was spanned by vaccine-associated CD4 TCRs, which were dominant at 160-218 and 743-854. Vaccination with two AZD1222 doses was followed by a rise in Spike-specific TCR breadth and depth. Clonal diversity may have been underestimated in mostly white British donors.

As to this clone: Its antigen is as yet unknown.

Generated by immunoSEQ multiplex PCR, the TCRdb table keeps only in-frame clones and is missing some. The table shows about 68,000 clones, with around four fifths occurring only once. Germline V lookup: CDR1 LNHDA, CDR2 SQIVND (reference sequence). V lost 9 bases to trimming and J lost 1 base, with 18 bases between them. This CDR3 has 15 residues. Sequencing was performed on peripheral blood, taken on day 0 of AZD1222 vaccination. V is TRBV19 and J is TRBJ1-2, with D perhaps matching TRBD1 (5 bases). The receptor comes from an adult in good health. The CDR3 sequence: CASRDRPNLNYGYTF. In nucleotides, the CDR3 is TGTGCCAGCAGGGACCGCCCTAACCTTAACTATGGCTACACCTTC.